This T cell receptor beta chain was identified during a study of T cells in Graves' hyperthyroidism and ophthalmopathy. Broader study findings: Most expanded thyroid clonotypes above 0.001 recurred in blood.

The source material, RNA transcripts, was used to amplify TCR beta CDR3 regions. The HTBI set primed first-round TCR CDR3 RT-PCR. Each CDR3 protein is one row after TCRdb ran MiXCR on the multiplex PCR reads. The sample shows approximately 400,000 distinct CDR3 sequences, 15% to 18% of them seen only once. A lack of ophthalmopathy progression within 18 months defined stable Graves' hyperthyroidism. Exclusion followed for patients with uncontrolled infection, other autoimmune disease, pregnancy or lactation. This CDR3 has 16 residues. The ends were cut back, 3 bases at V and 3 bases at J, with 15 bases in the middle. The germline V gene has CDR1 MDHEN and CDR2 SYDVKM. This clonotype was seen many times. Its antigen is still unknown.

The specimen was blood. The gene calls are TRBV28 and TRBJ1-5, with D maybe TRBD1 (6 bases). The TCR sequence derives from a woman between 18 and 29 years old with Graves' hyperthyroidism. This CDR3 is CASSFIGGTVNQPQHF. In DNA, the CDR3 is TGTGCCAGCAGTTTTATAGGGGGGACTGTCAATCAGCCCCAGCATTTT.